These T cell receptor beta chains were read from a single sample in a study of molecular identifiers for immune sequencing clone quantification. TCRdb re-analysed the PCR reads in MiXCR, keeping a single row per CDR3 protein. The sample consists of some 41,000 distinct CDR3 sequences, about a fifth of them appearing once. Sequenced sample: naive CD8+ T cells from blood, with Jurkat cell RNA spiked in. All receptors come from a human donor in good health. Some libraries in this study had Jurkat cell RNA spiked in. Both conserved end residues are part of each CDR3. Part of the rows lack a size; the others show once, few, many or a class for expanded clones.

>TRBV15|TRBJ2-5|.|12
CATSPTSLAQYF
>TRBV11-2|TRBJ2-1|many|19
CASSYRGRVLAGQPNEQFF
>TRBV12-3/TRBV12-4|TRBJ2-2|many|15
CASSLGDYYSGELFF
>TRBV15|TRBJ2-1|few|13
CATSRVLANEQFF
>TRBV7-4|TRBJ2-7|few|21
CASSPATSGVIRIAGTYEQYF
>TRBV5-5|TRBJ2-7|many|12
CASSLRVTEQYF
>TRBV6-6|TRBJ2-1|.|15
CASSYLAAPPNEQFF
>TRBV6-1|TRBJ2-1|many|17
CASSARDRWGPYNEQFF
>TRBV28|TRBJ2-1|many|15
CASRRLAGGVNEQFF
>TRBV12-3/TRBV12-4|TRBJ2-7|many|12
CASSLLRSEQYF
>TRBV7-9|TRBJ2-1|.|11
CASSLPNEQFF
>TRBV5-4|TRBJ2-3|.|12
CASSFGPDTQYF
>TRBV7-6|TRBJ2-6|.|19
CASRPLDRVGFEGANVLTF